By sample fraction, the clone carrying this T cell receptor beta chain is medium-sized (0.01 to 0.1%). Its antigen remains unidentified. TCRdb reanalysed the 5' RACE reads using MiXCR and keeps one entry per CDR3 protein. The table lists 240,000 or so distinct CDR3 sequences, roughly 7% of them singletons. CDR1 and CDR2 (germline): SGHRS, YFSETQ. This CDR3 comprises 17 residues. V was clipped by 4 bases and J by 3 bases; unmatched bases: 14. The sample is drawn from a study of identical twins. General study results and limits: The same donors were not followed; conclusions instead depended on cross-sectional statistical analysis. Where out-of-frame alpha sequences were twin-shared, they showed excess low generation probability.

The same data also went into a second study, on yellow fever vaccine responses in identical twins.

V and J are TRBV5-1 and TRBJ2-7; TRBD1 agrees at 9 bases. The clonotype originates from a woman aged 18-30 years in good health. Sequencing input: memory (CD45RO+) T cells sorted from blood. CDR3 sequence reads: CASSKTPSGQGDYEQYF. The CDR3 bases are TGCGCCAGCAGCAAAACCCCTTCGGGACAGGGAGACTACGAGCAGTACTTC.